This T cell receptor beta chain was recovered during a study of tumor-infiltrating lymphocytes in primary liver carcinoma. On the study more broadly: The five patients, who were men and women, ranged in age from 30 to 69 years. Whole-study results and caveats: Just about 7-25% of leading clones were found in every one of five regions. Tumor region pairs showed greater overlap than either tumor-adjacent or tumor-blood pairs did.

Co-extraction of RNA and DNA was performed on 20-30 mg of unsorted bulk tissue. From roughly 470 ng total RNA, TCR beta cDNA was generated with a primer in the constant region. Libraries for TCR beta were built through three nested multiplex PCR rounds, which together made up a slightly modified ARM-PCR procedure. Primers for the first two PCR rounds were TRBV1-TRBV30 forward primers and a C-beta reverse primer (about 9 cycles per round). TCRdb analysed the multiplex PCR reads with MiXCR anew, one entry per CDR3 protein. Found here are 40,000 to 50,000 distinct CDR3 sequences, over 65% of them singletons; the top ten hold 20% to 30%. Germline V gene data show CDR1 as MNHEY and CDR2 as SVGAGI. The CDR3 is made up of 14 amino acids. Of note for this clonotype: The antigen remains undetermined. A read error may produce the germline difference seen at one junction end.

Sequenced: liver tumor tissue from sampling region 3. Subset here: tumor region T3, left-lateral pole. The rearrangement uses TRBV6-5 and TRBJ2-5, with D possibly called TRBD1 or TRBD2 (5 bases each). This clonotype was obtained from a man between 40 and 49 years old with primary liver carcinoma and hepatitis B virus infection. The CDR3 loop reads CASSYGTYQETQYF. For the CDR3, the DNA is TGTGCCAGCAGTTACGGGACCTATCAAGAGACTCAGTACTTC.